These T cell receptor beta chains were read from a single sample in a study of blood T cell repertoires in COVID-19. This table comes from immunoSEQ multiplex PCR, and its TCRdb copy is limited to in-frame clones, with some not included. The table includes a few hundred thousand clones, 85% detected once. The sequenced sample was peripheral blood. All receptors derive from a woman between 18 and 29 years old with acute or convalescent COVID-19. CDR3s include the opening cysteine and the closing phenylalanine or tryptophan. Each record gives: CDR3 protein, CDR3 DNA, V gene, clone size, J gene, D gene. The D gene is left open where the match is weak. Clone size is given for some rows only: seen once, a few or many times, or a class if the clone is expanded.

cdr3_aa: CASSTGEGFYGYTF; cdr3_nt: TGTGCCAGTAGTACAGGGGAAGGGTTCTATGGCTACACCTTC; v_call: TRBV19; clone_size: NA; j_call: TRBJ1-2; d_call: NA
cdr3_aa: CASSSGLLPNNEQFF; cdr3_nt: TGTGCCAGCAGCTCGGGACTCCTTCCCAACAATGAGCAGTTCTTC; v_call: TRBV7-3; clone_size: NA; j_call: TRBJ2-1; d_call: NA
cdr3_aa: CASSYSKGGAGNTIYF; cdr3_nt: TGTGCCAGCAGTTACTCGAAAGGGGGGGCTGGAAACACCATATATTTT; v_call: TRBV6-5; clone_size: NA; j_call: TRBJ1-3; d_call: NA
cdr3_aa: CASSINTRDRGLPLMNTEAFF; cdr3_nt: TGTGCCAGTAGTATAAATACGAGGGACAGGGGCCTCCCGCTTATGAACACTGAAGCTTTCTTT; v_call: TRBV19; clone_size: NA; j_call: TRBJ1-1; d_call: TRBD1
cdr3_aa: CASSPRGSGTEAFF; cdr3_nt: TGTGCCAGCAGCCCCCGGGGTTCGGGCACTGAAGCTTTCTTT; v_call: TRBV14; clone_size: many; j_call: TRBJ1-1; d_call: NA
cdr3_aa: CASSYGTGTVHSPLHF; cdr3_nt: TGTGCCAGCAGTTACGGAACCGGGACAGTTCATTCACCCCTCCACTTT; v_call: TRBV6-5; clone_size: NA; j_call: TRBJ1-6; d_call: TRBD1
cdr3_aa: CASSHPNLLALSYNEQFF; cdr3_nt: TGTGCCAGCAGCCATCCTAACCTACTAGCGTTATCCTACAATGAGCAGTTCTTC; v_call: TRBV4-2; clone_size: NA; j_call: TRBJ2-1; d_call: TRBD2
cdr3_aa: CASSLRTVNTEAFF; cdr3_nt: TGTGCCAGCAGCCTTCGGACAGTTAACACTGAAGCTTTCTTT; v_call: TRBV13; clone_size: few; j_call: TRBJ1-1; d_call: NA
cdr3_aa: CSVQTSYEQYF; cdr3_nt: TGCAGTGTTCAGACTAGCTACGAGCAGTACTTC; v_call: TRBV20-1; clone_size: NA; j_call: TRBJ2-7; d_call: NA
cdr3_aa: CASTDSGSYEQYF; cdr3_nt: TGTGCCAGCACGGACAGCGGATCCTACGAGCAGTACTTC; v_call: TRBV6-5; clone_size: NA; j_call: TRBJ2-7; d_call: NA
cdr3_aa: CATSWTSGSGGDEQFF; cdr3_nt: TGTGCCACCTCCTGGACTAGCGGGAGTGGGGGGGATGAGCAGTTCTTC; v_call: TRBV24-1; clone_size: NA; j_call: TRBJ2-1; d_call: TRBD2
cdr3_aa: CASSILSTSGRAYEQFF; cdr3_nt: TGTGCCAGTAGTATTCTATCGACTAGCGGGAGGGCTTATGAGCAGTTCTTC; v_call: TRBV19; clone_size: NA; j_call: TRBJ2-1; d_call: TRBD2
cdr3_aa: CASGVGGYGNQPQHF; cdr3_nt: TGTGCCAGCGGGGTGGGGGGGTACGGCAATCAGCCCCAGCATTTT; v_call: TRBV7-2; clone_size: once; j_call: TRBJ1-5; d_call: NA
cdr3_aa: CASKLDRSTDTQYF; cdr3_nt: TGTGCCAGTAAATTGGACAGAAGCACAGATACGCAGTATTTT; v_call: TRBV6-5; clone_size: few; j_call: TRBJ2-3; d_call: NA
cdr3_aa: CASSLDPGGTGELFF; cdr3_nt: TGTGCCAGCAGCTTGGACCCCGGGGGCACCGGGGAGCTGTTTTTT; v_call: TRBV5-4; clone_size: once; j_call: TRBJ2-2; d_call: NA
cdr3_aa: CASREVAIYF; cdr3_nt: TGTGCCAGCAGGGAGGTCGCCATATATTTT; v_call: TRBV2; clone_size: NA; j_call: TRBJ1-3; d_call: NA
cdr3_aa: CASSMKGKTGGAFTEAFF; cdr3_nt: TGTGCCAGTAGTATGAAGGGGAAGACAGGGGGCGCTTTCACTGAAGCTTTCTTT; v_call: TRBV19; clone_size: NA; j_call: TRBJ1-1; d_call: TRBD1
cdr3_aa: CASSARRDRDLRNQPQHF; cdr3_nt: TGTGCCAGCAGCGCGCGCCGGGACAGGGATCTGCGCAATCAGCCCCAGCATTTT; v_call: TRBV11-2; clone_size: NA; j_call: TRBJ1-5; d_call: TRBD1
cdr3_aa: CASNIDRLYNSPLHF; cdr3_nt: TGTGCCAGCAACATAGACAGGCTGTATAATTCACCCCTCCACTTT; v_call: TRBV6-5; clone_size: once; j_call: TRBJ1-6; d_call: NA
cdr3_aa: CATSEQGYAYTF; cdr3_nt: TGTGCCACCAGTGAACAGGGGTATGCCTACACCTTC; v_call: TRBV24-1; clone_size: NA; j_call: TRBJ1-2; d_call: TRBD1
cdr3_aa: CASSEVAGLRDEQYF; cdr3_nt: TGTGCCAGCAGTGAAGTAGCAGGGCTAAGGGACGAGCAGTACTTC; v_call: TRBV6-1; clone_size: NA; j_call: TRBJ2-7; d_call: NA
cdr3_aa: CASRQSQGTNEKLFF; cdr3_nt: TGTGCCAGCAGACAATCACAGGGGACTAATGAAAAACTGTTTTTT; v_call: TRBV6-5; clone_size: NA; j_call: TRBJ1-4; d_call: TRBD1
cdr3_aa: CASSLTDSPNYGYTF; cdr3_nt: TGTGCCAGCTCACTAACGGACAGCCCTAACTATGGCTACACCTTC; v_call: TRBV18; clone_size: NA; j_call: TRBJ1-2; d_call: NA
cdr3_aa: CASSVGTGISYEQYF; cdr3_nt: TGTGCCAGCAGCGTAGGGACAGGGATATCCTACGAGCAGTACTTC; v_call: TRBV9; clone_size: NA; j_call: TRBJ2-7; d_call: TRBD1
cdr3_aa: CASSIGGSYNEQFF; cdr3_nt: TGTGCCAGTAGTATTGGCGGGTCCTACAATGAGCAGTTCTTC; v_call: TRBV19; clone_size: NA; j_call: TRBJ2-1; d_call: NA
cdr3_aa: CASSFDRGAEAFF; cdr3_nt: TGTGCCAGCAGCTTTGACAGGGGAGCTGAAGCTTTCTTT; v_call: TRBV11-2; clone_size: NA; j_call: TRBJ1-1; d_call: TRBD1
cdr3_aa: CASYSSGANVLTF; cdr3_nt: TGTGCCAGCTACTCCTCTGGGGCCAACGTCCTGACTTTC; v_call: TRBV12-3/TRBV12-4; clone_size: NA; j_call: TRBJ2-6; d_call: NA
cdr3_aa: CASSSYYLENTGELFF; cdr3_nt: TGTGCCAGCAGTTCCTACTATCTTGAGAACACCGGGGAGCTGTTTTTT; v_call: TRBV27; clone_size: NA; j_call: TRBJ2-2; d_call: NA
cdr3_aa: CASSLGRASGSNEQFF; cdr3_nt: TGCGCCAGCAGCTTAGGGAGGGCGAGCGGGTCGAATGAGCAGTTCTTC; v_call: TRBV5-1; clone_size: once; j_call: TRBJ2-1; d_call: TRBD2